The present TCR beta chain was sequenced within a study of blood T cell repertoires in COVID-19. Across the whole study: Acute-phase and convalescent COVID-19 samples originated in the United States, Italy and Spain. Sources were T cells, B-cell-depleted T cells, or PBMCs; the material itself was cDNA or gDNA.

Recruitment covered 25 or so US areas and drew participants whose ages spanned about 18 to 89 years. The V gene's germline CDR1 is MNHEY and CDR2 SMNVEV (reference sequence). The CDR3 covers 11 residues. The germline V and J ends were trimmed by 3 bases and 8 bases, with 6 bases remaining between them. Original handling: Amplified reference gene primers provided the basis for estimating nucleated cell counts. Clones were sequenced by immunoSEQ multiplex PCR, and TCRdb holds only the in-frame ones, with some missing. D and trimming come from the DNA, and the V and J calls and clone size come from that table. The sample shows approximately 380,000 clones, 88% of them seen only once.

What was sequenced was PBMCs or T cells enriched from blood (not recorded which). The clonotype originates from a woman between 18 and 29 years old who had recovered from COVID-19. The gene calls are TRBV27 and TRBJ2-3; D not resolved. DNA of the CDR3: TGTGCCAGCAGTTTCTATGGTACGCAGTATTTT. This codes for CASSFYGTQYF.